This T cell receptor (beta chain) derives from a study of cytomegalovirus exposure and HLA in healthy donors. Whole-study context: A data release that came early held approximately 85 million unique TCRs from HLA-typed donors. Study-wide findings and caveats: In a later analysis, specific HLA alleles were associated with 15,000 to 20,000 TCR beta sequences at a 0.05 false discovery rate. V- and J-gene trimming in TCR beta was tied to a missense DCLRE1C variant by an analysis performed later. Previous analysis showed most TCR beta V segments were productive about 90% or about 30% of the time.

The CDR3 is made up of 15 amino acids. The germline V and J ends were trimmed by 4 bases and 5 bases, with 15 bases remaining between them. Germline CDR1 is SGHVS and CDR2 is FNYEAQ. About this clone itself: As yet, its antigen is unknown.

PCR was performed using 60 Vbeta and 13 Jbeta primers. Profiled with immunoSEQ multiplex PCR; TCRdb holds only in-frame clones, not every one. The repertoire includes 120,000 to 150,000 clones, almost 85% of them detected once, and approximately 2% sits in the top ten. Sequencing input: PBMCs. This sequence was found in a woman in her 40s in good health and CMV-seronegative. V gene TRBV7-6 combines with J gene TRBJ2-1, with no clear D. The CDR3 region has the DNA TGTGCCAGCAGCTCAGGATTAGTCCGAAACAATGAGCAGTTCTTC. This sequence encodes CASSSGLVRNNEQFF.